These T cell receptor beta chains were read from a single sample in a study of T cells in Graves' hyperthyroidism and ophthalmopathy. MiXCR, run by TCRdb on the multiplex PCR reads, gives a single entry per CDR3 protein. The top ten hold around a sixth of the sample, which has some 700,000 distinct CDR3 sequences, roughly 17% seen once. Sequencing input: blood. The source of these receptors is a middle-aged man with Graves' hyperthyroidism. CDR3s include the opening cysteine and the closing phenylalanine or tryptophan. The D gene is left open where the match is weak. Clone sizes are given selectively: once, few, many, or a class where the clone is expanded.

V gene	clone size	J gene	D gene	CDR3 protein	CDR3 DNA
TRBV28	-	TRBJ2-3	-	CASSLFYLREQYF	TGTGCCAGCAGTTTATTCTATCTACGGGAGCAGTATTTT
TRBV28	many	TRBJ1-1	-	CASSPGSLNTEAFF	TGTGCCAGCAGTCCGGGGTCTTTGAACACTGAAGCTTTCTTT
TRBV30	-	TRBJ2-7	TRBD2	CAWSVRIAGIYEQYF	TGTGCCTGGAGTGTTCGAATAGCGGGAATCTACGAGCAGTACTTC
TRBV7-2	-	TRBJ1-3	TRBD1	CASSSQGARGNTIYF	TGTGCCAGCAGCTCCCAGGGGGCGCGGGGAAACACCATATATTTT
TRBV7-9	few	TRBJ2-3	TRBD2	CASSPTGTSGSSDTQYF	TGTGCCAGCAGCCCCACCGGGACTAGCGGGTCGTCCGATACGCAGTATTTT
TRBV3-1	many	TRBJ1-1	TRBD1	CASSPWDRNTEAFF	TGTGCCAGCAGCCCATGGGACAGGAACACTGAAGCTTTCTTT
TRBV20-1	few	TRBJ1-4	-	CSARRPGTNEKLFF	TGCAGTGCTAGAAGACCAGGCACTAATGAAAAACTGTTTTTT
TRBV20-1	few	TRBJ2-3	-	CSARPRGPPFHTQYF	TGCAGTGCGAGACCCCGGGGCCCCCCGTTTCATACGCAGTATTTT
TRBV27	-	TRBJ2-3	-	CASSLIRGGTDTQYF	TGTGCCAGCAGTTTAATAAGGGGAGGCACAGATACGCAGTATTTT
TRBV4-3	-	TRBJ2-5	-	CASSQDSDTETQYF	TGCGCCAGCAGCCAAGATTCGGACACAGAGACCCAGTACTTC
TRBV12-3/TRBV12-4	many	TRBJ2-3	TRBD2	CASSLASGTADTQYF	TGTGCCAGCAGTTTAGCTAGCGGGACTGCAGATACGCAGTATTTT
TRBV28	-	TRBJ1-5	-	CASTLDGGQPQHF	TGTGCCAGCACTCTGGACGGGGGTCAGCCCCAGCATTTT
TRBV18	-	TRBJ2-7	-	CASSLGGFYEQYF	TGTGCCAGCTCACTTGGGGGCTTTTACGAGCAGTACTTC
TRBV20-1	once	TRBJ2-5	TRBD1	CSARQGAVETQYF	TGCAGTGCTAGACAGGGGGCTGTGGAGACCCAGTACTTC
TRBV4-1	few	TRBJ2-1	-	CASSQVARRNEQFF	TGCGCCAGCAGCCAAGTAGCGAGGAGGAATGAGCAGTTCTTC
TRBV13	many	TRBJ1-1	-	CASSFGGAEAFF	TGTGCCAGCAGCTTTGGCGGGGCTGAAGCTTTCTTT
TRBV29-1	few	TRBJ2-3	TRBD2	CSVGGAGGPDTQYF	TGCAGCGTTGGGGGGGCGGGAGGGCCAGATACGCAGTATTTT
TRBV28	many	TRBJ2-2	-	CASSLGGAGTGELFF	TGTGCCAGCAGTTTGGGGGGCGCGGGCACCGGGGAGCTGTTTTTT
TRBV2	many	TRBJ2-2	-	CASSVGPGTGELFF	TGTGCCAGCAGTGTGGGCCCAGGGACCGGGGAGCTGTTTTTT
TRBV19	few	TRBJ1-2	-	CASSIFDGYTF	TGTGCCAGTAGTATTTTCGATGGCTACACCTTC